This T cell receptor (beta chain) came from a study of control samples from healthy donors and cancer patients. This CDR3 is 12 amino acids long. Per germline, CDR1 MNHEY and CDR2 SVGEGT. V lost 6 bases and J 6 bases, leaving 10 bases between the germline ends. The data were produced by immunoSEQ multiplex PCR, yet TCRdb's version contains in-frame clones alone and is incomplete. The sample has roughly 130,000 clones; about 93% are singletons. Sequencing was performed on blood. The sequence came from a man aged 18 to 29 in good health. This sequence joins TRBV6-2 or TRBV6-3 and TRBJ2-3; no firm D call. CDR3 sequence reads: CASSPVWDTQYF. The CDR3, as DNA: TGTGCCAGCAGCCCAGTGTGGGATACGCAGTATTTT.